This TCR beta chain appears in the sequencing data of a study of cytomegalovirus exposure and HLA in healthy donors. Study-wide background: In terms of ancestry, the Caucasian-associated cluster contained about 80% of the roughly 400 genotyped donors.

Trimming removed 5 bases from V and 2 bases from J; junction bases left unmatched: 6. The CDR3 is made up of 17 amino acids. Germline V lookup: CDR1 SGHTA, CDR2 FQGNSA. With respect to this clone: Antigen specificity is unknown.

The PCR ran on 60 Vbeta and 13 Jbeta primers. TCRdb's table, derived via immunoSEQ multiplex PCR, lists solely in-frame clones and lacks some. The sample carries roughly 84,000 clones, around 68% recorded once. Overall study results and limits: Available immune exposure information covered CMV serostatus only. Across donors, sequencing depth was assumed by presence/absence analyses to be roughly uniform.

The donors were healthy bone marrow donors. The sequence came from a woman in her forties in good health and CMV-seropositive. Input material: PBMCs. The chain employs TRBV7-2 and TRBJ1-4, with 12 bases aligning to TRBD1. The CDR3 DNA sequence: TGTGCCAGCAGCCCCGGGGACAGGGGGCGGACTAATGAAAAACTGTTTTTT. Its translation is CASSPGDRGRTNEKLFF.